Listed below are T cell receptor beta chains from one sample, sequenced in a study of T cell responses to AZD1222 COVID-19 vaccine. Here immunoSEQ multiplex PCR was the method, and the copy in TCRdb shows in-frame clones only, minus some. The repertoire holds approximately 130,000 clones, with around 89% as singletons. Specimen: peripheral blood, collected on day 0 of MenACWY control vaccination. The receptors were sampled from an adult in good health. CDR3s include the opening cysteine and the closing phenylalanine or tryptophan. D genes are given only for firm matches. Where a row states a size, it is once, few, many or the class of an expanded clone; other rows omit it.

clone_size,d_call,j_call,v_call,cdr3_aa,cdr3_nt
-,-,TRBJ1-1,TRBV6-6,CASSYELTEAFF,TGTGCCAGCAGTTACGAGCTCACTGAAGCTTTCTTT
-,-,TRBJ2-7,TRBV9,CASSVTGLSEQYF,TGTGCCAGCAGCGTAACAGGGTTATCCGAGCAGTACTTC
-,TRBD2,TRBJ2-7,TRBV27,CASRLNFGGLVSGRRRGEQYF,TGTGCCAGCAGACTCAACTTTGGGGGCCTCGTTAGCGGGAGGAGACGCGGAGAGCAGTACTTC
-,-,TRBJ2-1,TRBV5-1,CASSFWNNEQFF,TGCGCCAGCAGCTTTTGGAACAATGAGCAGTTCTTC
-,TRBD1,TRBJ1-2,TRBV30,CAGSGQAYGYTF,TGTGCCGGATCCGGACAGGCTTATGGCTACACCTTC
-,-,TRBJ1-2,TRBV5-6,CASSFGTPNYGYTF,TGTGCCAGCAGCTTCGGGACACCCAACTATGGCTACACCTTC
-,-,TRBJ2-7,TRBV5-1,CASSFSGSEQYF,TGCGCCAGCAGCTTTTCCGGGTCCGAGCAGTACTTC
-,TRBD1,TRBJ1-1,TRBV29-1,CSVQGAITEAFF,TGCAGCGTACAGGGGGCGATCACTGAAGCTTTCTTT
-,-,TRBJ2-1,TRBV9,CASSVDGQSSYNEQFF,TGTGCCAGCAGCGTAGACGGACAGAGCTCCTACAATGAGCAGTTCTTC
-,TRBD2,TRBJ2-1,TRBV18,CASSPGLAGGYEQFF,TGTGCCAGCTCACCAGGTCTAGCGGGAGGATATGAGCAGTTCTTC
-,-,TRBJ2-7,TRBV2,CASSVWGDIREQYF,TGTGCCAGCAGTGTGTGGGGGGACATACGGGAGCAGTACTTC
once,TRBD1,TRBJ2-3,TRBV29-1,CSVGGQGTDTQYF,TGCAGCGTTGGAGGACAGGGCACAGATACGCAGTATTTT
-,-,TRBJ2-7,TRBV11-2,CASSYLSGNYEQYF,TGTGCCAGCAGCTATCTTAGCGGAAACTACGAGCAGTACTTC
few,TRBD1,TRBJ1-2,TRBV28,CASSLWGRTGEDDGYTF,TGTGCCAGCAGTTTATGGGGCCGGACAGGGGAAGATGATGGCTACACCTTC
-,-,TRBJ2-1,TRBV6-4,CASSSLGTLTGGGNEQFF,TGTGCCAGCAGCAGCCTGGGGACACTGACCGGAGGGGGCAATGAGCAGTTCTTC
few,-,TRBJ2-3,TRBV6-1,CASSERGAVSTDTQYF,TGTGCCAGCAGTGAACGGGGGGCCGTTAGCACAGATACGCAGTATTTT
-,TRBD1,TRBJ2-1,TRBV4-3,CASSQEWGTAFYNEQFF,TGCGCCAGCAGCCAAGAATGGGGGACAGCGTTTTACAATGAGCAGTTCTTC
-,TRBD2,TRBJ2-1,TRBV25-1,CASSSGSKGGDNEQFF,TGTGCCAGTTCTAGCGGGTCAAAAGGGGGGGACAATGAGCAGTTCTTC
-,-,TRBJ2-7,TRBV30,CAWNNGDGPYEQYF,TGTGCCTGGAATAATGGTGACGGCCCCTACGAGCAGTACTTC
once,-,TRBJ2-1,TRBV2,CASSEDRLANNEQFF,TGTGCCAGCAGTGAAGATCGTCTAGCGAACAATGAGCAGTTCTTC
-,-,TRBJ2-1,TRBV9,CASSVAARFHEQFF,TGTGCCAGCAGCGTAGCCGCACGCTTCCATGAGCAGTTCTTC
-,-,TRBJ1-1,TRBV5-1,CASSSVGRTEAFF,TGCGCCAGCAGCTCGGTGGGCAGAACAGAAGCTTTCTTT
-,-,TRBJ1-2,TRBV6-5,CASSYSIGAGYGYTF,TGTGCCAGCAGTTACTCGATAGGGGCGGGCTATGGCTACACCTTC
once,TRBD2,TRBJ2-1,TRBV7-9,CASSSLFSGRFYNEQFF,TGTGCCAGCAGCTCCCTTTTTAGCGGGAGGTTCTACAATGAGCAGTTCTTC
-,-,TRBJ1-1,TRBV18,CASSPTRENTEAFF,TGTGCCAGCTCACCAACCCGGGAGAACACTGAAGCTTTCTTT
-,-,TRBJ1-1,TRBV7-6,CASSLGVTEAFF,TGTGCCAGCAGCTTAGGGGTCACTGAAGCTTTCTTT
once,-,TRBJ1-1,TRBV5-6,CASSSVGRQLNTEAFF,TGTGCCAGCAGCTCGGTCGGCCGACAGTTGAACACTGAAGCTTTCTTT
once,TRBD1,TRBJ1-6,TRBV13,CASSVGTAYNSPLHF,TGTGCCAGCAGCGTAGGGACAGCCTATAATTCACCCCTCCACTTT
-,-,TRBJ2-5,TRBV5-1,CASSLTSDQETQYF,TGCGCCAGCAGCCTTACAAGTGACCAAGAGACCCAGTACTTC
-,TRBD1,TRBJ1-2,TRBV29-1,CSASPGQGADGYTF,TGCAGCGCTTCACCGGGACAGGGGGCAGACGGCTACACCTTC
-,-,TRBJ1-4,TRBV11-3,CASSLQGTHEKLFF,TGTGCCAGCAGCCTCCAGGGAACACATGAAAAACTGTTTTTT
-,-,TRBJ1-2,TRBV11-2,CASSSSGVPYGYTF,TGTGCCAGCAGCTCAAGTGGGGTTCCCTATGGCTACACCTTC
-,TRBD1,TRBJ2-7,TRBV5-1,CASSLVTGGADEQYF,TGCGCCAGCAGCTTGGTGACAGGGGGCGCCGACGAGCAGTACTTC
-,-,TRBJ1-4,TRBV6-5,CASSYSEKLFF,TGTGCCAGCAGTTACTCTGAAAAACTGTTTTTT
-,-,TRBJ2-2,TRBV5-8,CASSLNRPGTGELFF,TGTGCCAGCAGCTTGAACAGGCCTGGCACCGGGGAGCTGTTTTTT
-,-,TRBJ1-5,TRBV6-5,CASSYRGGSQPQHF,TGTGCCAGCAGTTACCGGGGAGGAAGTCAGCCCCAGCATTTT
-,-,TRBJ1-5,TRBV6-2/TRBV6-3,CASSYKGGAQPQHF,TGTGCCAGCAGTTACAAGGGGGGGGCCCAGCCCCAGCATTTT
-,-,TRBJ2-3,TRBV15,CATSRESGGLDTQYF,TGTGCCACCAGCAGAGAGAGTGGAGGGTTAGATACGCAGTATTTT
-,TRBD2,TRBJ2-5,TRBV18,CASSPALTKKPGLAGEYQETQYF,TGTGCCAGCTCACCAGCTCTGACCAAAAAGCCGGGACTAGCGGGAGAGTACCAAGAGACCCAGTACTTC
-,-,TRBJ1-5,TRBV4-2,CASSQVGQQMSQPQHF,TGTGCCAGCAGCCAGGTGGGCCAGCAGATGTCTCAGCCCCAGCATTTT
-,TRBD2,TRBJ2-1,TRBV5-1,CASSLQAGDNEQFF,TGCGCCAGCAGCTTGCAGGCGGGAGACAATGAGCAGTTCTTC
-,-,TRBJ2-1,TRBV12-3/TRBV12-4,CASTADRYNEQFF,TGTGCCAGCACCGCTGACAGATACAATGAGCAGTTCTTC
-,-,TRBJ2-7,TRBV6-2/TRBV6-3,CASSYGGRSYEQYF,TGTGCCAGCAGTTACGGGGGGCGATCCTACGAGCAGTACTTC
-,-,TRBJ1-3,TRBV9,CASSVAGSPGAAGNTIYF,TGTGCCAGCAGCGTAGCGGGAAGTCCTGGGGCAGCTGGAAACACCATATATTTT
-,-,TRBJ1-2,TRBV5-6,CASSLDSWGYTF,TGTGCCAGCAGCCTGGACAGCTGGGGCTACACCTTC
-,-,TRBJ1-2,TRBV29-1,CSVLPGFPNYGYTF,TGCAGCGTCCTTCCGGGATTTCCTAACTATGGCTACACCTTC
-,-,TRBJ2-1,TRBV5-4,CASSLYQPLTYNEQFF,TGTGCCAGCAGCTTGTATCAGCCGCTTACCTACAATGAGCAGTTCTTC
-,-,TRBJ2-3,TRBV6-5,CASTPGGTDTQYF,TGTGCCAGCACCCCCGGGGGCACAGATACGCAGTATTTT
-,TRBD1,TRBJ2-2,TRBV10-1,CASSNSEEGQANTGELFF,TGCGCCAGCAGTAACAGTGAGGAGGGACAGGCGAACACCGGGGAGCTGTTTTTT
-,TRBD2,TRBJ2-3,TRBV7-3,CASSSPGTSPDTQYF,TGTGCCAGCAGCTCACCCGGGACTAGCCCAGATACGCAGTATTTT
-,TRBD1,TRBJ2-1,TRBV10-3,CAISMGQGQNNEQFF,TGTGCCATCAGTATGGGACAGGGTCAAAACAATGAGCAGTTCTTC
-,-,TRBJ2-4,TRBV4-2,CASSQDRRFRNIQYF,TGTGCCAGCAGCCAAGATCGCAGGTTTAGGAACATTCAGTACTTC
-,-,TRBJ2-2,TRBV3-1/TRBV3-2,CASSQGGNTGELFF,TGTGCCAGCAGCCAAGGGGGGAACACCGGGGAGCTGTTTTTT
-,-,TRBJ2-7,TRBV5-5,CASSLAGVSAQYF,TGTGCCAGCAGCTTGGCAGGGGTTTCGGCGCAGTACTTC
-,-,TRBJ2-3,TRBV7-9,CASSLDRETDTQYF,TGTGCCAGCAGCTTAGACAGGGAAACAGATACGCAGTATTTT
-,-,TRBJ1-4,TRBV10-1,CASSESGRTLGEKLFF,TGCGCCAGCAGTGAGTCGGGCAGGACCTTGGGGGAAAAACTGTTTTTT
once,-,TRBJ2-5,TRBV11-2,CASSSLGVQETQYF,TGTGCCAGCAGCTCCTTGGGGGTCCAAGAGACCCAGTACTTC
-,TRBD1,TRBJ2-5,TRBV11-3,CASSSGQGAISQETQYF,TGTGCCAGCAGCTCGGGACAGGGGGCGATTTCCCAAGAGACCCAGTACTTC
-,-,TRBJ2-5,TRBV7-9,CASSSQRVRGQETQYF,TGTGCCAGCAGCTCCCAGCGTGTGAGGGGACAAGAGACCCAGTACTTC
-,-,TRBJ1-1,TRBV11-3,CASQVRGTEAFF,TGTGCCAGCCAGGTCAGGGGAACTGAAGCTTTCTTT